This TCR beta chain came from a study of T cell changes during pregnancy in multiple sclerosis. Sequencing was performed with immunoSEQ multiplex PCR; in TCRdb, only in-frame clones are kept and a portion is missing. This sample has 25,000 to 35,000 clones, with 85% to 90% found just once. This CDR3 has 14 amino acids. Trimming stripped 4 bases from V and 5 bases from J, with 11 bases between. Germline CDR1 is MDHEN and CDR2 is SYDVKM. The source of this sequence is a female donor in good health, enrolled as a control in a pregnancy study. The rearrangement uses TRBV28 and TRBJ1-4, with D tentatively TRBD1 (5 bases). This specimen consisted of CD4+ T cells from peripheral blood mononuclear cells, obtained in the first trimester of pregnancy. DNA of the CDR3: TGTGCCAGCAGTTCACAGGCTATAAATGAAAAACTGTTTTTT. It yields the protein CASSSQAINEKLFF.